Presented here are 9 T cell receptor beta chains from one specimen sequenced in a study of immune heterogeneity within non-small cell lung tumors. Multiplex PCR amplified TCR beta CDR3 with 32 V and 13 J primers. Each CDR3 protein is one row after TCRdb ran MiXCR on the multiplex PCR reads. The sample contains fewer than 11,000 distinct CDR3 sequences, about a quarter of which appear only once. Genomic DNA from bulk tumor acted as the template, and 600 ng was loaded per sample. Several spatially distant biopsies were obtained per primary tumor intraoperatively. Newly diagnosed with untreated non-small cell lung cancer, the patients underwent curative surgery. The sequenced sample consisted of lung tumor tissue. These receptors were taken from a woman aged 45-60 years with non-small cell lung cancer.

The rearrangement joins TRBV7-6 to TRBJ2-3, with D tentatively TRBD2 (7 bases). This CDR3 region has 21 residues. V lost 1 base to trimming and J lost 0 bases, with 26 bases between them. Germline CDR1 is SGHVS and CDR2 is FNYEAQ. CDR3 nucleotides: TGTGCCAGCAGCTTAGTAGGGGGGGGGGTCGGGGGGCCAAATAGCACAGATACGCAGTATTTT. It is translated as CASSLVGGGVGGPNSTDTQYF.

Remarks on this clonotype: This may be a read error, as it is one base from a much larger clone. This chain joins TRBV28 and TRBJ1-4, with D tentatively TRBD1 (6 bases). CDR1 is MDHEN, CDR2 SYDVKM, per germline. This CDR3 is 14 amino acids long. The CDR3, as DNA: TGTGTCAGCAGAATCCGGGACACAGACGAAAAACTGTTTTTT. The encoded protein is CVSRIRDTDEKLFF.

Within the sample, this clonotype is medium-sized (0.01 to 0.1%). The CDR3 DNA is TGTGCCAGCAGTGTCGGGGGCCAACGTGAGCAGTTCTTC. This codes for CASSVGGQREQFF. This chain links TRBV2 with TRBJ2-1; D could derive from TRBD1 or TRBD2 (6 bases each). CDR1 SNHLY and CDR2 FYNNEI come from the germline V gene. The CDR3 spans 13 residues. Between the trimmed V and J ends, which lost 4 bases and 9 bases, there was a span of 13 bases.

This chain connects TRBV5-1 to TRBJ1-2, with 7 bases aligning to TRBD1. The CDR3 runs to 14 residues. Germline V gene data show CDR1 as SGHRS and CDR2 as YFSETQ. Trimming at V came to 1 base and at J to 8 bases, leaving 8 bases not matched to a gene. CDR3 region: CASSLSTGLGGYTF. The CDR3 coding sequence is TGCGCCAGCAGCTTGTCGACAGGGCTAGGAGGCTACACCTTC.

A remark on this clonotype: This clone may be a read error of a much larger clone one base away. The genes are TRBV6-1 and TRBJ1-4, with 10 bases lining up with TRBD1. V dropped 7 bases and J dropped 7; count of bases not matched to a gene: 9. This CDR3 has 15 residues. Looked up from germline, CDR1 is MNHNS and CDR2 is SASEGT. Here the CDR3 DNA reads TGTGCCAGCACAGACAGGGGGCGGGATGGTGAAAAACTGTTTTTT. The encoded protein is CASTDRGRDGEKLFF.

This clonotype was seen a handful of times. A much more abundant neighbour one base away suggests this may be a read error. The gene calls are TRBV28 and TRBJ2-7, with 8 nucleotides matching TRBD2. The CDR3 consists of 14 residues. In germline, CDR1 is MDHEN, CDR2 SYDVKM. The CDR3 DNA sequence: TGTGCCAGAAGTTCGGGGGGGCGCGGGCGGGAGCAGTACTTC. Encoded protein: CARSSGGRGREQYF. Full variable domain (remainder filled in from reference TRBV28 and TRBJ2-7): DVKVTQSSRYLVKRTGEKVFLECVQDMDHENMFWYRQDPGLGLRLIYFSYDVKMKEKGDIPEGYSVSREKKERFSLILESASTNQTSMYLCARSSGGRGREQYFGPGTRLTVT.

V and J are TRBV6-1 and TRBJ1-1; D is ambiguous. The V end was cut by 6 bases, the J end by 6 bases, with 11 bases between. CDR1 is MNHNS and CDR2 is SASEGT in the germline V gene. CDR3 length: 12 residues. CDR3 loop: CASSQTPAEAFF. CDR3 bases: TGTGCCAGCAGCCAGACGCCGGCTGAAGCTTTCTTT.

About this clonotype: Germline and junction disagree at one end, which may indicate a read error. The genes are TRBV11-3 and TRBJ1-1; D gene ambiguous. This CDR3 comprises 13 residues. Looked up from germline, CDR1 is SGHNT and CDR2 is YENEEA. CDR3 bases: TGTGCCAGCAGCCTGCCCCCCGGAACTGAAGATTTCTTT. Translating it yields CASSLPPGTEDFF.

Within the sample, this clonotype is medium-sized. The chain combines TRBV27 with TRBJ2-1, with 9 bases aligning to TRBD2. V lost 7 bases and J lost 4; bases outside the gene matches: 5. The CDR3 totals 14 residues. Germline lookup yields CDR1 MNHEY and CDR2 SMNVEV (reference sequence). In DNA, the CDR3 is TGTGCCAGCAAAAGGACTAGCGTATACAATGAGCAGTTCTTC. It is translated as CASKRTSVYNEQFF.